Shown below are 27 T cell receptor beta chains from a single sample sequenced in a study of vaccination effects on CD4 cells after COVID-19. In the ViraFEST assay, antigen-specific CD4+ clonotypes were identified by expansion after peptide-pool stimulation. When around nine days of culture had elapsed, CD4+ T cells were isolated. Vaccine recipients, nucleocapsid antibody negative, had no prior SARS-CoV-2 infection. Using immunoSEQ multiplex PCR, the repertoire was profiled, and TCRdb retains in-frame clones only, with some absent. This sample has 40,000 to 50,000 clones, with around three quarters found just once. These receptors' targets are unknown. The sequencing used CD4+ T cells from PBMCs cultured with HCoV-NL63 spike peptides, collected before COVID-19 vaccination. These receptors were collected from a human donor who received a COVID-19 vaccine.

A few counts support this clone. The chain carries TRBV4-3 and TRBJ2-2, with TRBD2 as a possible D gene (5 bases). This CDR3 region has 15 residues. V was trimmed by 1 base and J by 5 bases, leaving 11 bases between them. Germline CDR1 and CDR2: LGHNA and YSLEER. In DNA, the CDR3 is TGCGCCAGCAGCCAAGCATCGGGGAGAACCGGGGAGCTGTTTTTT. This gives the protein CASSQASGRTGELFF.

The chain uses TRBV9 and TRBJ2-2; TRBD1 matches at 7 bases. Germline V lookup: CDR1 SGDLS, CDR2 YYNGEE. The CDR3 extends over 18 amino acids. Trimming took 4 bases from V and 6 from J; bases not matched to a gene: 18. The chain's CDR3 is CASSTRILRDRVPGELFF. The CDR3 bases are TGTGCCAGCAGCACCCGGATACTCCGAGACAGGGTCCCCGGGGAGCTGTTTTTT. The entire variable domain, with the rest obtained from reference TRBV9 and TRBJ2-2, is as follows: DSGVTQTPKHLITATGQRVTLRCSPRSGDLSVYWYQQSLDQGLQFLIQYYNGEERAKGNILERFSAQQFPDLHSELNLSSLELGDSALYFCASSTRILRDRVPGELFFGEGSRLTVL.

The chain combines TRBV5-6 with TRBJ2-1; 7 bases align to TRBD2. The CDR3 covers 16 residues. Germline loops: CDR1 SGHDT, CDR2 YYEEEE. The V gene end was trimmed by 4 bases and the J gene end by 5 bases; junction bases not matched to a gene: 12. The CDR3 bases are TGTGCCAGCAGCGCGTTCGGGGGGAGTGGGGACAATGAGCAGTTCTTC. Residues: CASSAFGGSGDNEQFF.

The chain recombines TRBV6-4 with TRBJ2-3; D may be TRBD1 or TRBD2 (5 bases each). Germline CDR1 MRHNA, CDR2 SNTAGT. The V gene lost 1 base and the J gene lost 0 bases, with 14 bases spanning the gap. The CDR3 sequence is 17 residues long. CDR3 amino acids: CASSDWRGTRSTDTQYF. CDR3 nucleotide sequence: TGTGCCAGCAGTGACTGGCGAGGGACCAGAAGCACAGATACGCAGTATTTT.

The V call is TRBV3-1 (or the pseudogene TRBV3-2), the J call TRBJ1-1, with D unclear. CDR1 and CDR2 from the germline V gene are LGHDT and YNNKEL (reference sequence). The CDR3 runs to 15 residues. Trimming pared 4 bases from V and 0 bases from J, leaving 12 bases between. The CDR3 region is CASSRFGRLNTEAFF. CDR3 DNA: TGTGCCAGCAGCCGATTCGGCAGACTGAACACTGAAGCTTTCTTT.

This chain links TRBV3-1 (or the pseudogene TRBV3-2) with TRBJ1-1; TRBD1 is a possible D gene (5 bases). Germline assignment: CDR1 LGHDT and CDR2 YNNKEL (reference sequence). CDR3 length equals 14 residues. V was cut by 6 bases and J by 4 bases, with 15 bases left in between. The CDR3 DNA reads TGTGCCAGCAGGGGGCAGGGAAAGGGCACTGAAGCTTTCTTT. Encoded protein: CASRGQGKGTEAFF.

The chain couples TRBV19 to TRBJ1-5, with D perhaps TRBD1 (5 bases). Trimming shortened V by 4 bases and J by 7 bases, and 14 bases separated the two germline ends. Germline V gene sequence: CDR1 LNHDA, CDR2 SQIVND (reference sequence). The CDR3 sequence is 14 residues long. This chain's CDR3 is CASSTPGSRQPQHF. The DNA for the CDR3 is TGTGCCAGTAGTACTCCAGGGAGTCGACAGCCCCAGCATTTT.

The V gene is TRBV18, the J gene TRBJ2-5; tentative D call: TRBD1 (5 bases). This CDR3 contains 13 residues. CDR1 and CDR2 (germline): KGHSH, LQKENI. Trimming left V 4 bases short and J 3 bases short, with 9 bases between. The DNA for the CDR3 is TGTGCCAGCTCACTTCAGGGAAAAGAGACCCAGTACTTC. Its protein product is CASSLQGKETQYF.

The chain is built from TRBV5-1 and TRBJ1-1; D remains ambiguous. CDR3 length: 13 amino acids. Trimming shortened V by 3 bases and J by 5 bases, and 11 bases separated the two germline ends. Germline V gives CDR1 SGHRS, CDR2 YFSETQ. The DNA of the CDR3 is TGCGCCAGCAGCTCCCTTGGAGAGACTGAAGCTTTCTTT. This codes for CASSSLGETEAFF.

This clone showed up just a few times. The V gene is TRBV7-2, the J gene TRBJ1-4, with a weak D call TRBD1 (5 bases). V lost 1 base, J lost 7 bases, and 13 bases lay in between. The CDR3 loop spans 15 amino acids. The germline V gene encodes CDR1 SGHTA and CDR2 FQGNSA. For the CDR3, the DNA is TGTGCCAGCAGCTTAGTCGGCAGGGTCGGTGAAAAACTGTTTTTT. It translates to CASSLVGRVGEKLFF. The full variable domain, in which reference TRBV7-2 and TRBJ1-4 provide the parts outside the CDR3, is GAGVSQSPSNKVTEKGKDVELRCDPISGHTALYWYRQSLGQGLEFLIYFQGNSAPDKSGLPSDRFSAERTGGSVSTLTIQRTQQEDSAVYLCASSLVGRVGEKLFFGSGTQLSVL.

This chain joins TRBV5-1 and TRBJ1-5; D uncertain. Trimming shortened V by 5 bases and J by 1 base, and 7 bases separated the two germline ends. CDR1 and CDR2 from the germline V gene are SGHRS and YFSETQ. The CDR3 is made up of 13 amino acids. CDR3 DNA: TGCGCCAGCAGAGAGGAAAGCAATCAGCCCCAGCATTTT. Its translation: CASREESNQPQHF.

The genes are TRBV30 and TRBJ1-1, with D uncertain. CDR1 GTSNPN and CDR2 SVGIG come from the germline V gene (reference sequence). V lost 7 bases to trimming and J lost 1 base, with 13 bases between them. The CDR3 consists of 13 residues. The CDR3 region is CAFQTRGNTEAFF. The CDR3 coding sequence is TGTGCCTTTCAAACTCGAGGGAACACTGAAGCTTTCTTT.

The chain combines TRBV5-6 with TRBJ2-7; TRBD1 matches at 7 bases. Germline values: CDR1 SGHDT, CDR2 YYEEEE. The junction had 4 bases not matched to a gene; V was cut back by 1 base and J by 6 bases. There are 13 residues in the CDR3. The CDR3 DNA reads TGTGCCAGCAGCTTGTTTTCAGGGGGCGAGCAGTACGTC. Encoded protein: CASSLFSGGEQYV.

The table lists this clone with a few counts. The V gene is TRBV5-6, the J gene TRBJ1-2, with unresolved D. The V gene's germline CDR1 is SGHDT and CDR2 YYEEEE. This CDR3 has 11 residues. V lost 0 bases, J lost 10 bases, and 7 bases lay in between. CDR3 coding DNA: TGTGCCAGCAGCTTGGGACTGCTCTACACCTTC. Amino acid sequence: CASSLGLLYTF.

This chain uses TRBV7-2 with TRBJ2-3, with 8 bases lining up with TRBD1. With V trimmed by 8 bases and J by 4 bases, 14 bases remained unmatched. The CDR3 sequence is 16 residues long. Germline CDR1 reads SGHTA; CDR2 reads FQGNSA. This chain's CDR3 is CASSRTAAGGADTQYF. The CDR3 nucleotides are TGTGCCAGCTCTCGGACGGCGGCAGGGGGCGCAGATACGCAGTATTTT. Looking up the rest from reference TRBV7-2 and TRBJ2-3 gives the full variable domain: GAGVSQSPSNKVTEKGKDVELRCDPISGHTALYWYRQSLGQGLEFLIYFQGNSAPDKSGLPSDRFSAERTGGSVSTLTIQRTQQEDSAVYLCASSRTAAGGADTQYFGPGTRLTVL.

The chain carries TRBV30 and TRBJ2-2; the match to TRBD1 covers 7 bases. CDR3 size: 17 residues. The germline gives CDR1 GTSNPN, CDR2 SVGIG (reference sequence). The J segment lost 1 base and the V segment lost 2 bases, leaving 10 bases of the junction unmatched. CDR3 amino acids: CAWSPKRGQQNTGELFF. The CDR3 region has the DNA TGTGCCTGGAGTCCAAAACGGGGACAGCAGAACACCGGGGAGCTGTTTTTT.

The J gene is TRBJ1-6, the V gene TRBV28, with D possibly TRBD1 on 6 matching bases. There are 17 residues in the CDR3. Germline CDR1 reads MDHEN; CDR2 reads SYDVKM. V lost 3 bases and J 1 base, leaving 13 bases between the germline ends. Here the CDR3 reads CASSFKKGESYNSPLHF. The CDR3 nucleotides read TGTGCCAGCAGTTTTAAAAAGGGGGAGTCCTATAATTCACCCCTCCACTTT.

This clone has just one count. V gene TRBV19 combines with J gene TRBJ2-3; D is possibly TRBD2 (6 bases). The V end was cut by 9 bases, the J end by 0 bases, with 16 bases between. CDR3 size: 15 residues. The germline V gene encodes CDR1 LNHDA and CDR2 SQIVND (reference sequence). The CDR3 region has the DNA TGTGCCAGCCGGGAGACGAGCGGTAGCACAGATACGCAGTATTTT. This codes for CASRETSGSTDTQYF.

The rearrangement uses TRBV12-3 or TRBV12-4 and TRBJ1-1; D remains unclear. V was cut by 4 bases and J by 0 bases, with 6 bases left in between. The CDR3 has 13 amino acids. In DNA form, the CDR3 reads TGTGCCAGCAGTTACAGAATGAACACTGAAGCTTTCTTT. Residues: CASSYRMNTEAFF.

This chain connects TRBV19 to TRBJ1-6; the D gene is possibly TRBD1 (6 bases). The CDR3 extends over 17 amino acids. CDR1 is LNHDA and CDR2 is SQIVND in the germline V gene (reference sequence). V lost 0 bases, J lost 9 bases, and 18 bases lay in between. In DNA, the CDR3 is TGTGCCAGTAGTATAGAACGGACAGCCCAACTAAGTTCACCCCTCCACTTT. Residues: CASSIERTAQLSSPLHF.

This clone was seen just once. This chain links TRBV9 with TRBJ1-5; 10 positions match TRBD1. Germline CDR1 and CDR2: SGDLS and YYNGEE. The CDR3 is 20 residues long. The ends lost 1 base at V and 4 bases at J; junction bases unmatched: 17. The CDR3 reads CASSVPKAGTGEVGNQPQHF. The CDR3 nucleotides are TGTGCCAGCAGCGTACCTAAGGCCGGGACAGGGGAGGTTGGTAATCAGCCCCAGCATTTT.

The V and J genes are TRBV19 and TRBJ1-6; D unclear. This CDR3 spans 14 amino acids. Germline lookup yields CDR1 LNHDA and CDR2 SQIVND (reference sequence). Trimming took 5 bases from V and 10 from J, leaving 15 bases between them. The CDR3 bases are TGTGCCAGTAGTCCCCCCGGGAGCAGGTCACCCCTCCACTTT. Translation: CASSPPGSRSPLHF.

The DNA of the CDR3 is TGCGCCAGCAGCAATGACAGGGGTTCGGGCACAGATACGCAGTATTTT. It specifies CASSNDRGSGTDTQYF. The chain has TRBV5-1 and TRBJ2-3; 8 positions agree with TRBD1. Losses at the gene ends were 4 bases for V and 1 base for J; bases not matched to a gene: 8. The CDR3 consists of 16 residues. Germline-derived CDR1 and CDR2 are SGHRS and YFSETQ.

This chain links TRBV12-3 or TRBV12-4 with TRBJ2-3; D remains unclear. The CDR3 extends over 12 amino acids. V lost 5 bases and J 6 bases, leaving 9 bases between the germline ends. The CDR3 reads CASSPDWDTQYF. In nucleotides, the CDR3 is TGTGCCAGCAGTCCAGATTGGGATACGCAGTATTTT.

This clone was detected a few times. CDR3 sequence: CASSYGRRGAYNEQFF. DNA for the CDR3: TGTGCCAGCAGTTACGGTAGGCGGGGGGCCTACAATGAGCAGTTCTTC. This rearrangement joins TRBV6-2 or TRBV6-3 to TRBJ2-1, with 8 bases aligning to TRBD2. From germline, CDR1 is MNHEY and CDR2 SVGEGT. J gave up 2 bases and V 2 bases, and 5 bases lay outside the gene matches. The CDR3 runs to 16 residues.

The CDR3 loop reads CASSSDYGNEQFF. As DNA, the CDR3 is TGTGCCAGCAGCTCTGACTACGGCAATGAGCAGTTCTTC. The chain has TRBV7-2 and TRBJ2-1, with TRBD2 as a possible D gene (5 bases). Germline CDR1 SGHTA, CDR2 FQGNSA. Trimming took off 4 bases at V and 6 bases at J, with 10 bases between the two ends. CDR3 length: 13 residues.

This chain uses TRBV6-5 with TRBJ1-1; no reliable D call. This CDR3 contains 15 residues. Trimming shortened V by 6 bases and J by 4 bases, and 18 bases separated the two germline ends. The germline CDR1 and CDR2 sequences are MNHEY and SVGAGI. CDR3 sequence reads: CASSTIPGIVTEAFF. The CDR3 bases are TGTGCCAGCAGCACAATACCAGGAATCGTCACTGAAGCTTTCTTT.